This T cell receptor beta chain was observed in a study of blood T cell repertoires in COVID-19. Study overall: PBMCs, B-cell-depleted T cells, or T cells provided the cDNA or gDNA that made up the material.

How the authors handled the data: Estimation of nucleated cell counts relied on the amplification of reference gene primers. Some clones are missing from TCRdb's copy, which holds only in-frame ones; the method was immunoSEQ multiplex PCR. For V, J and clone size, that table is used; D and trimming come from the DNA. The table lists 250,000 to 300,000 clones, roughly nine tenths of them singletons, with around 1.3% in the top ten. The CDR3 has 14 residues. CDR1 is MNHNY and CDR2 is SVGAGI in the germline V gene (reference sequence). Trimming cost V 5 bases and J 2 bases; bases outside gene matches: 1. Those who participated ranged in age from about 18 to 89 years and resided in 20 to 30 US areas. Categorization into cohorts depended on clinical history that participants reported.

Source material: PBMCs or T cells enriched from blood (not recorded which). This TCR was recovered from a human donor in a cohort exposed to, infected with or recovered from COVID-19 (not recorded which). The donor label of this sample is uncertain. This chain uses TRBV6-6 with TRBJ2-5, with TRBD2 identical over 11 bases. CDR3 sequence (DNA): TGTGCCAGCAGTCGGACTAGCGGGCAAGAGACCCAGTACTTC. Translating gives CASSRTSGQETQYF.